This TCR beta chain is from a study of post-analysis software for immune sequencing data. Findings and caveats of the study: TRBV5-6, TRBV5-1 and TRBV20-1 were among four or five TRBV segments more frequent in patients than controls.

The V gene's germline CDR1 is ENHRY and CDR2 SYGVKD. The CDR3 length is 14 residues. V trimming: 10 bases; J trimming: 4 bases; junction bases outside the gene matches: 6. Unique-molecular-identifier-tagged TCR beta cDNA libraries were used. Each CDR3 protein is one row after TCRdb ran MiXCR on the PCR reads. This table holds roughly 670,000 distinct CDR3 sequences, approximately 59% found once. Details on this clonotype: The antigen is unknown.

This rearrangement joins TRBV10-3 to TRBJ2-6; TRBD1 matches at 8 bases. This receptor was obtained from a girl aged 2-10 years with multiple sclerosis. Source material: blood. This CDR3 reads CATMDRAGANVLTF. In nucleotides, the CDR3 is TGTGCCACAATGGACAGGGCCGGGGCCAACGTCCTGACTTTC.